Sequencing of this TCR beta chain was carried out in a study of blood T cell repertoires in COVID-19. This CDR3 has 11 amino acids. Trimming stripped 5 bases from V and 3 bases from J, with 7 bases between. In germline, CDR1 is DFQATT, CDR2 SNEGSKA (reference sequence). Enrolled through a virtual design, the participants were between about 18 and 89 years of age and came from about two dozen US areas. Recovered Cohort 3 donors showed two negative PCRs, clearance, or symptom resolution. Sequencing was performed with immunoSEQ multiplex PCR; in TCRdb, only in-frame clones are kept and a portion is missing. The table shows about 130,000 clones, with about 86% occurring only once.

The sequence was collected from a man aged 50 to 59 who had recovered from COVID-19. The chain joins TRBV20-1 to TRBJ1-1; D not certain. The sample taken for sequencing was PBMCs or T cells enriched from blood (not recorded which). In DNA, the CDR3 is TGCAGTGCTCGCAGTTACACTGAAGCTTTCTTT. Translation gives CSARSYTEAFF.